These T cell receptor beta chains were read from a single sample in a study of shared clonotypes between healthy human individuals. The repertoire was sequenced with immunoSEQ multiplex PCR; TCRdb's copy has only in-frame clones and lacks some. The repertoire holds 650,000 to 800,000 clones, roughly two thirds seen once, with under 2% in the top ten. Sequencing used memory CD4+ T cells sorted from blood. The receptors derive from a woman aged 30 to 39 in good health. Each CDR3 is given with its conserved first and last residue. D genes are given only for firm matches. Only part of the rows carry a size: once, few, many, or a class if the clone is expanded.

d_call | j_call | clone_size | v_call | cdr3_aa | cdr3_nt
- | TRBJ2-2 | - | TRBV7-9 | CASSLVPSNTGELFF | TGTGCCAGCAGCTTAGTTCCGTCCAACACCGGGGAGCTGTTTTTT
TRBD2 | TRBJ2-2 | - | TRBV5-4 | CASSLAGREAHRELFF | TGTGCCAGCAGCTTGGCCGGGCGGGAGGCCCACAGGGAGCTGTTTTTT
TRBD1 | TRBJ1-2 | - | TRBV5-8 | CASSLRQGANYGYTF | TGTGCCAGCAGCCTGAGACAGGGAGCTAACTATGGCTACACCTTC
TRBD1 | TRBJ1-5 | - | TRBV28 | CASSLDGTGNQPQHF | TGTGCCAGCAGCTTAGATGGGACAGGGAATCAGCCCCAGCATTTT
- | TRBJ1-5 | - | TRBV19 | CASKDWGEDQPQHF | TGTGCCAGTAAGGACTGGGGCGAGGATCAGCCCCAGCATTTT
TRBD1 | TRBJ1-4 | - | TRBV2 | CASRPGTAEKLFF | TGTGCCAGCAGGCCCGGGACAGCTGAAAAACTGTTTTTT
TRBD2 | TRBJ2-1 | few | TRBV5-1 | CASSILDRGGQFF | TGCGCCAGCAGCATACTCGACCGCGGGGGGCAGTTCTTC
- | TRBJ2-7 | - | TRBV2 | CASRKPSRVTYEQYF | TGTGCCAGCAGAAAACCCAGCAGGGTCACCTACGAGCAGTACTTC
TRBD1 | TRBJ1-5 | - | TRBV18 | CASSLGQNSNQPQHF | TGTGCCAGCTCACTGGGACAGAATAGCAATCAGCCCCAGCATTTT
- | TRBJ2-5 | many | TRBV2 | CASSDQNRLRRKETQYF | TGTGCCAGCAGTGACCAAAACAGGCTCCGGCGTAAAGAGACCCAGTACTTC
- | TRBJ2-1 | - | TRBV21-1 | CASSRGTSGRYNEQFF | TGTGCCAGCAGCCGAGGGACTAGCGGGAGGTACAATGAGCAGTTCTTC
- | TRBJ2-1 | - | TRBV6-1 | CASREDPGAYNEQFF | TGTGCCAGCAGAGAAGACCCAGGGGCCTACAATGAGCAGTTCTTC
- | TRBJ2-5 | - | TRBV27 | CASKGTGQETQYF | TGTGCCAGCAAGGGGACGGGACAAGAGACCCAGTACTTC
- | TRBJ1-1 | - | TRBV19 | CASSMWGPNTEAFF | TGTGCCAGTAGTATGTGGGGCCCGAACACTGAAGCTTTCTTT
- | TRBJ1-2 | - | TRBV6-6 | CASSSPTTGGYTF | TGTGCCAGCAGTTCCCCCACGACAGGTGGCTACACCTTC
- | TRBJ1-2 | - | TRBV30 | CAWSAQPTEGGYTF | TGTGCCTGGAGTGCACAACCTACGGAGGGTGGCTACACCTTC
TRBD2 | TRBJ2-3 | - | TRBV6-6 | CATSGLAGDTQYF | TGTGCCACCTCTGGACTAGCGGGGGATACGCAGTATTTT
TRBD1 | TRBJ1-2 | - | TRBV28 | CASTLGTAFYGYTF | TGTGCCAGCACCTTAGGGACAGCATTTTATGGCTACACCTTC
- | TRBJ1-5 | - | TRBV18 | CASSPGGYRDQPQHF | TGTGCCAGCTCACCGGGGGGGTATCGGGATCAGCCCCAGCATTTT
- | TRBJ2-5 | - | TRBV28 | CASSLSTTLQETQYF | TGTGCCAGCAGTTTATCTACGACCCTTCAAGAGACCCAGTACTTC
TRBD1 | TRBJ1-4 | few | TRBV7-9 | CASSLPGQYNEKLFF | TGTGCCAGCAGCCTTCCGGGACAGTATAATGAAAAACTGTTTTTT
- | TRBJ2-1 | - | TRBV2 | CASTEARASEQFF | TGTGCCAGCACGGAGGCCCGGGCGTCGGAGCAGTTCTTC
TRBD2 | TRBJ2-5 | - | TRBV5-1 | CASKTPSGGETQYF | TGCGCCAGCAAAACCCCCTCGGGGGGGGAGACCCAGTACTTC
- | TRBJ2-7 | few | TRBV5-1 | CASSLDHSSYEQYF | TGCGCCAGCAGCTTGGATCACAGCTCCTACGAGCAGTACTTC
- | TRBJ1-5 | - | TRBV11-2 | CASSSENQPQHF | TGTGCCAGCAGCTCCGAAAATCAGCCCCAGCATTTT
- | TRBJ2-1 | - | TRBV2 | CASYQSSYNEQFF | TGTGCCAGCTATCAGAGCTCCTACAATGAGCAGTTCTTC
- | TRBJ1-2 | few | TRBV29-1 | CSVRHSNYGYTF | TGCAGCGTTCGACATTCTAACTATGGCTACACCTTC
- | TRBJ1-2 | - | TRBV10-2 | CASSEGDGYTF | TGCGCCAGCAGTGAGGGGGATGGCTACACCTTC
- | TRBJ2-1 | - | TRBV5-1 | CASSFRAEGEQFF | TGCGCCAGCAGCTTCCGGGCGGAGGGTGAGCAGTTCTTC
- | TRBJ2-3 | once | TRBV27 | CASSLDRAPGSTDTQYF | TGTGCCAGCAGTTTAGATCGCGCACCCGGTAGCACAGATACGCAGTATTTT
- | TRBJ1-1 | - | TRBV9 | CASRIGRASTEAFF | TGTGCCAGCAGGATCGGGAGGGCGAGCACTGAAGCTTTCTTT
- | TRBJ2-2 | - | TRBV19 | CASSNTPSANTGELFF | TGTGCCAGTTCAAATACTCCTAGCGCGAACACCGGGGAGCTGTTTTTT
TRBD2 | TRBJ2-2 | - | TRBV28 | CASSTPAAGGQDTGELFF | TGTGCCAGCAGTACGCCCGCCGCGGGAGGGCAGGACACCGGGGAGCTGTTTTTT
- | TRBJ2-1 | - | TRBV27 | CASSRRTYNEQFF | TGTGCCAGCAGTCGCCGGACTTACAATGAGCAGTTCTTC
TRBD1 | TRBJ2-4 | few | TRBV7-2 | CASSLYAGQGKYDKNIQYF | TGTGCCAGCAGCTTATACGCGGGACAGGGGAAGTACGACAAAAACATTCAGTACTTC
- | TRBJ2-2 | many | TRBV18 | CASSPPTDTGELFF | TGTGCCAGCTCACCACCGACCGACACCGGGGAGCTGTTTTTT
- | TRBJ1-5 | - | TRBV6-1 | CASLTWNSNQPQHF | TGTGCCAGCCTGACATGGAATAGCAATCAGCCCCAGCATTTT
- | TRBJ1-2 | - | TRBV18 | CASSPSRQPQDREGYTF | TGTGCCAGCTCACCAAGTAGGCAGCCTCAGGACCGGGAGGGCTACACCTTC
TRBD1 | TRBJ2-7 | few | TRBV18 | CASSPRQGAEMGQYF | TGTGCCAGCTCACCGAGACAGGGGGCTGAGATGGGGCAGTACTTC
- | TRBJ1-1 | - | TRBV5-4 | CASSFSQGGTEAFF | TGTGCCAGCAGCTTTTCACAGGGTGGCACTGAAGCTTTCTTT
TRBD1 | TRBJ1-1 | - | TRBV7-9 | CASRTTGHTEAFF | TGTGCCAGCAGGACGACAGGGCACACTGAAGCTTTCTTT
- | TRBJ1-5 | - | TRBV5-8 | CASSLGSLTDSNQPQHF | TGTGCCAGCAGCTTGGGTTCCCTGACAGATAGCAATCAGCCCCAGCATTTT
- | TRBJ2-3 | few | TRBV28 | CASSTPGRGGWTQYF | TGTGCCAGCAGTACCCCGGGCAGGGGGGGATGGACGCAGTATTTT
- | TRBJ2-7 | - | TRBV19 | CASSLGVGYEQYF | TGTGCCAGTAGTCTAGGGGTGGGCTACGAGCAGTACTTC
- | TRBJ2-7 | - | TRBV5-4 | CASSPGGTTSSYEQYF | TGTGCCAGCAGCCCCGGGGGGACAACGAGCTCCTACGAGCAGTACTTC
- | TRBJ1-5 | - | TRBV21-1 | CASSKGPETTRQSSNQPQHF | TGTGCCAGCAGCAAAGGTCCCGAGACTACCAGACAGAGTAGCAATCAGCCCCAGCATTTT
TRBD2 | TRBJ2-3 | once | TRBV6-1 | CASTMTSGTGDTQYF | TGTGCCAGCACCATGACTAGCGGGACAGGAGATACGCAGTATTTT
- | TRBJ1-1 | - | TRBV5-1 | CASSLVPEPNTEAFF | TGCGCCAGCAGCTTGGTCCCGGAACCAAACACTGAAGCTTTCTTT
TRBD1 | TRBJ2-3 | many | TRBV5-4 | CASSFPGQGVDTQYF | TGTGCCAGCAGCTTTCCGGGACAGGGGGTAGATACGCAGTATTTT
- | TRBJ2-1 | - | TRBV7-2 | CASSLGGSDNEQFF | TGTGCCAGCAGCTTAGGCGGGTCAGACAATGAGCAGTTCTTC
TRBD1 | TRBJ1-2 | - | TRBV7-9 | CASSSKGQINYGYTF | TGTGCCAGCAGCTCTAAGGGACAGATTAACTATGGCTACACCTTC
- | TRBJ2-2 | - | TRBV5-1 | CASSVDSFIAGELFF | TGCGCCAGCAGCGTCGACAGTTTCATCGCCGGGGAGCTGTTTTTT
- | TRBJ2-1 | - | TRBV7-7 | CASSSDREGEQFF | TGTGCCAGCAGCAGCGACAGGGAGGGTGAGCAGTTCTTC
- | TRBJ1-2 | - | TRBV6-8 | CASSYTRGYGYTF | TGTGCCAGCAGTTACACCAGGGGTTATGGCTACACCTTC
- | TRBJ1-5 | - | TRBV2 | CASKGNSNQPQHF | TGTGCCAGCAAAGGGAACAGCAATCAGCCCCAGCATTTT
- | TRBJ1-1 | few | TRBV28 | CASSPMTGNTEAFF | TGTGCCAGCAGTCCTATGACAGGGAACACTGAAGCTTTCTTT
- | TRBJ1-5 | - | TRBV19 | CASSISGPLNQPQHF | TGTGCCAGTAGTATTAGCGGGCCACTCAATCAGCCCCAGCATTTT
- | TRBJ2-7 | - | TRBV19 | CASSIGSPGVIYEQYF | TGTGCCAGTAGTATAGGGTCTCCGGGGGTGATCTACGAGCAGTACTTC
- | TRBJ2-5 | - | TRBV5-6 | CASSLEGGVKTQYF | TGTGCCAGCAGCTTGGAAGGGGGGGTCAAGACCCAGTACTTC
TRBD1 | TRBJ1-3 | - | TRBV7-9 | CASSPQGYSGNTIYF | TGTGCCAGCAGCCCACAGGGGTACTCTGGAAACACCATATATTTT